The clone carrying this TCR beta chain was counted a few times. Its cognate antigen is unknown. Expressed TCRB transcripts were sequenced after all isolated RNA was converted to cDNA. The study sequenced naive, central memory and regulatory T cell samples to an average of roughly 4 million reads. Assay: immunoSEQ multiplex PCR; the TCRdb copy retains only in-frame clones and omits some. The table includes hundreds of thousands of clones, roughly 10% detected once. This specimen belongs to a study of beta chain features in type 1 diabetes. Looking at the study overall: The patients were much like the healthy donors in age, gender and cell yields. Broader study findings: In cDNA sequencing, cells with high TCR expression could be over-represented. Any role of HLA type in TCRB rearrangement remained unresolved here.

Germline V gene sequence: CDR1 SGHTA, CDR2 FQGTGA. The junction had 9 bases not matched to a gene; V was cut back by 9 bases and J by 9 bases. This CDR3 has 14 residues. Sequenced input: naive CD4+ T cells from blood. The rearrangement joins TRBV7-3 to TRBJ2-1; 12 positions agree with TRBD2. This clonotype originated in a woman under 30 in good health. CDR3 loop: CASVLAGGPGEQFF. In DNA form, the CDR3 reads TGTGCCAGTGTCCTAGCGGGAGGGCCGGGTGAGCAGTTCTTC.